This passage covers 31 T cell receptor beta chains from one sample sequenced in a study of blood T cells in healthy people across ages. Together with a sample-barcoded 5' primer, a J-beta primer mix was included in a second PCR lasting about 6 to 12 cycles. TCRdb recomputed calls from the 5' RACE reads with MiXCR, one row per CDR3 protein. The data show some 1.4 million distinct CDR3 sequences, with around 39% seen just once and 6.5% to 10% held by the top ten. Material: blood. Receptor source: a woman between 18 and 29 years old in good health.

V usage is TRBV7-9 and J usage is TRBJ2-7; D is ambiguous. The V gene's germline CDR1 is SEHNR and CDR2 FQNEAQ (reference sequence). CDR3 length: 15 residues. The V end was cut by 5 bases, the J end by 0 bases, with 14 bases between. The DNA of the CDR3 is TGTGCCAGCAGCCCCAATAGCCCATACTCCTACGAGCAGTACTTC. It translates to CASSPNSPYSYEQYF.

CDR3 bases: TGTGCCATCACTCCACAGTGGGGGGAATACGAGCAGTACTTC. Translated, it gives CAITPQWGEYEQYF. J is TRBJ2-7 and V is TRBV10-3, with D maybe TRBD2 (6 bases). Germline values: CDR1 ENHRY, CDR2 SYGVKD. V lost 7 bases and J 4 bases, leaving 17 bases between the germline ends. The CDR3 is 14 amino acids.

V gene TRBV30 combines with J gene TRBJ2-7; D not resolved. Deletions cut 3 bases from V and 2 bases from J, with 8 bases between. From germline, CDR1 is GTSNPN and CDR2 SVGIG (reference sequence). This CDR3 contains 12 residues. CDR3 DNA: TGTGCCTGGAGGCTCGAGGCCTACGAGCAGTACTTC. Its translation: CAWRLEAYEQYF.

This clonotype was observed a handful of times. The chain has TRBV6-1 and TRBJ2-2; a weak D match, TRBD2 (5 bases). V lost 7 bases and J lost 1, with 7 bases in between. Germline V gene sequence: CDR1 MNHNS, CDR2 SASEGT. This CDR3 has 13 residues. The CDR3 sequence: CASKGLNTGELFF. CDR3 bases: TGTGCCAGCAAAGGACTGAACACCGGGGAGCTGTTTTTT.

There are a few counts of this clonotype. The rearrangement uses TRBV4-1 and TRBJ2-5, with D perhaps matching TRBD1 (5 bases). Germline-derived CDR1 and CDR2 are MGHRA and YSYEKL. Trimming pared 1 base from V and 2 bases from J, leaving 17 bases between. The length of the CDR3 is 17 residues. CDR3 residues: CASSQVNADTRQETQYF. The CDR3 DNA reads TGCGCCAGCAGCCAAGTAAACGCGGACACCCGTCAAGAGACCCAGTACTTC.

The chain is built from TRBV7-6 and TRBJ1-5; D is possibly TRBD1 (6 bases). Germline loops: CDR1 SGHVS, CDR2 FNYEAQ. V lost 4 bases and J 4 bases, leaving 14 bases between the germline ends. The CDR3 contains 15 residues. This CDR3 is CASSYQAGANQPQHF. The CDR3 nucleotides are TGTGCCAGCAGCTACCAAGCGGGGGCGAATCAGCCCCAGCATTTT.

The chain uses TRBV4-2 and TRBJ2-7; the D gene is possibly TRBD2 (6 bases). CDR1 is LGHNA and CDR2 is YNFKEQ in the germline V gene. The length of the CDR3 is 15 residues. The ends were cut back, 4 bases at V and 0 bases at J, with 13 bases in the middle. Written as DNA, the CDR3 is TGTGCCAGCAGCCCTGTTTTAGCGGACTCCTACGAGCAGTACTTC. It encodes CASSPVLADSYEQYF.

This clonotype was seen only a few times. The chain has TRBV5-1 and TRBJ2-7; no clear D. With 0 bases removed from V and 2 bases from J, the gap between germline ends came to 9 bases. Germline V CDR1 and CDR2: SGHRS, YFSETQ. The CDR3 spans 14 residues. This chain's CDR3 is CASSLEAAAYEQYF. The CDR3 nucleotides are TGCGCCAGCAGCTTGGAGGCGGCAGCCTACGAGCAGTACTTC.

The CDR3 region is CARRSNTEAFF. CDR3 DNA: TGCGCCAGACGATCGAACACTGAAGCTTTCTTT. The gene calls are TRBV5-1 and TRBJ1-1; no definite D call. V was pared by 8 bases and J by 1 base, with 6 bases between. Germline values: CDR1 SGHRS, CDR2 YFSETQ. The CDR3 extends over 11 amino acids.

This chain's CDR3 is CASNKAGRQETQYF. The CDR3 region has the DNA TGTGCCAGCAACAAGGCGGGGAGGCAAGAGACCCAGTACTTC. The rearrangement links TRBV12-3 or TRBV12-4 to TRBJ2-5; D is perhaps TRBD2 (6 bases). The CDR3 has 14 amino acids. V dropped 7 bases and J dropped 2 bases, with 14 bases sitting between them.

The gene calls are TRBV12-3 or TRBV12-4 and TRBJ2-4; TRBD2 matches 7 bases. With V trimmed by 6 bases and J by 1 base, 15 bases remained unmatched. This CDR3 region has 18 residues. The CDR3 spells CASSPVGWEGGAKNIQYF. The CDR3 DNA follows: TGTGCCAGCAGCCCCGTGGGTTGGGAGGGAGGGGCCAAAAACATTCAGTACTTC.

The V call is TRBV20-1, the J call TRBJ2-1; D not resolved. The germline gives CDR1 DFQATT, CDR2 SNEGSKA (reference sequence). V lost 3 bases, J lost 4 bases, and 7 bases lay in between. The CDR3 totals 12 residues. CDR3 sequence reads: CSASQKYNEQFF. CDR3 sequence (DNA): TGCAGTGCTAGCCAGAAGTACAATGAGCAGTTCTTC.

The chain links TRBV4-1 to TRBJ2-4; the match to TRBD1 covers 8 bases. CDR3 length: 14 amino acids. From germline, CDR1 is MGHRA and CDR2 YSYEKL. With V trimmed by 5 bases and J by 4 bases, 4 bases remained unmatched. CDR3 amino acids: CASSDGQGKNIQYF. DNA for the CDR3: TGCGCCAGCAGCGATGGACAGGGTAAAAACATTCAGTACTTC.

About this clonotype itself: At one of its ends the junction is not consistent with the germline gene, which may arise from a read error. This rearrangement joins TRBV7-2 to TRBJ1-2; D is uncertain. The CDR3 runs 14 residues. Germline CDR1 and CDR2: SGHTA and FQGNSA. The CDR3 nucleotides are TGTGCCGGCAGCTTAGTGGCGGGAAACTATGGCTACACCTTC. This encodes CAGSLVAGNYGYTF.

The chain uses TRBV3-1 and TRBJ2-1; either TRBD1 or TRBD2 may supply D (6 bases each). This CDR3 is 13 amino acids long. Trimming removed 2 bases at V and 9 bases at J, with 11 bases between. Germline assignment: CDR1 LGHDT and CDR2 YNNKEL (reference sequence). DNA for the CDR3: TGTGCCAGCAGCCAAAAGGAGGGGGTTGAGCAGTTCTTC. This codes for CASSQKEGVEQFF.

The V and J genes are TRBV2 and TRBJ2-7; D is undetermined. The length of the CDR3 is 16 residues. Deletions cut 7 bases from V and 7 bases from J, with 26 bases between. CDR1 and CDR2 from the germline V gene are SNHLY and FYNNEI. CDR3 sequence reads: CASKPSGRNSYNEQYF. The CDR3 DNA is TGTGCCAGCAAACCCTCAGGACGGAACTCCTACAATGAGCAGTACTTC.

A few counts support this clonotype. The rearrangement links TRBV7-2 to TRBJ2-2; D may be TRBD1 or TRBD2 (7 bases each). Trimming took 5 bases from V and 4 from J, leaving 23 bases between them. Germline loops: CDR1 SGHTA, CDR2 FQGNSA. The CDR3 runs to 18 residues. CDR3 sequence: CASSQGEGAIITTGELFF. In DNA, the CDR3 is TGTGCCAGCAGCCAGGGGGAGGGGGCCATCATAACCACCGGGGAGCTGTTTTTT.

This clonotype turned up a few times. The gene calls are TRBV20-1 and TRBJ1-2, with a possible D match to TRBD1 (5 bases). The CDR3 totals 10 residues. V lost 2 bases and J 7 bases, leaving 5 bases between the germline ends. In germline, CDR1 is DFQATT, CDR2 SNEGSKA (reference sequence). In nucleotides, the CDR3 is TGCAGTGCTAGACAGGGTGGCTACACCTTC. It yields the protein CSARQGGYTF.

This clonotype appeared a few times. The V gene is TRBV4-1, the J gene TRBJ1-1; tentatively, D is TRBD1 (5 bases). V lost 0 bases and J 6 bases, leaving 14 bases between the germline ends. CDR3 length equals 15 residues. Germline V gene lookup returns CDR1 MGHRA and CDR2 YSYEKL. CDR3 region: CASSQDQGGRAEAFF. DNA for the CDR3: TGCGCCAGCAGCCAAGATCAGGGCGGCAGGGCTGAAGCTTTCTTT.

This chain uses TRBV10-2 with TRBJ2-1; D not certain. Germline V gene lookup returns CDR1 WSHSY and CDR2 SAAADI. Trimming removed 3 bases at V and 2 bases at J, with 11 bases between. The CDR3 length is 15 residues. CDR3 protein: CASSDNGPTYNEQFF. The CDR3 region has the DNA TGCGCCAGCAGTGATAACGGGCCCACCTACAATGAGCAGTTCTTC.

This chain connects TRBV29-1 to TRBJ2-3; a weak D match, TRBD2 (5 bases). The CDR3 runs to 15 residues. The V gene lost 5 bases and the J gene lost 2 bases, with 17 bases spanning the gap. Germline CDR1 SQVTM, CDR2 ANQGSEA. The CDR3 reads CSVRFGRVPTDTQYF. The CDR3 DNA reads as TGCAGCGTTCGGTTTGGGCGGGTGCCCACAGATACGCAGTATTTT.

The V call is TRBV10-3, the J call TRBJ2-4; maybe TRBD2 (5 bases). The end of the DNA fits TRBJ2-7 better, so the J call may be wrong. From germline, CDR1 is ENHRY and CDR2 SYGVKD. The CDR3 runs to 15 residues. The CDR3 DNA reads as TGTGCCACCAAGGAGGCGGCTATTTCCTCCTACGAGCAGTACTTC. It is translated as CATKEAAISSYEQYF.

The chain links TRBV20-1 to TRBJ2-1; 10 nucleotides align to TRBD2. Germline V gene data show CDR1 as DFQATT and CDR2 as SNEGSKA (reference sequence). With V trimmed by 1 base and J by 2 bases, 5 bases remained unmatched. This CDR3 is 16 amino acids long. The CDR3: CSARVVAGGPYNEQFF. The CDR3 DNA is TGCAGTGCTAGAGTTGTAGCGGGGGGTCCCTACAATGAGCAGTTCTTC.

The V gene is TRBV9, the J gene TRBJ1-5, with D perhaps matching TRBD1 (5 bases). The CDR3 covers 15 residues. Germline CDR1 SGDLS, CDR2 YYNGEE. V was trimmed by 3 bases and J by 3 bases, leaving 13 bases between them. This CDR3 is CASSADRGPNQPQHF. CDR3 DNA sequence: TGTGCCAGCAGCGCCGACCGGGGCCCCAATCAGCCCCAGCATTTT.

This chain connects TRBV20-1 to TRBJ1-2; no definite D call. Germline V CDR1 and CDR2: DFQATT, SNEGSKA (reference sequence). V lost 1 base and J lost 7, with 10 bases in between. The CDR3 is 12 amino acids. The CDR3 region has the DNA TGCAGTGCTAGAGCCCAGTTGGGTGGCTACACCTTC. Translated: CSARAQLGGYTF.

This clonotype was observed once. The V and J genes are TRBV6-6 and TRBJ2-1; 11 bases align to TRBD2. Germline trimming cut 2 bases from V and 9 bases from J; bases unmatched to any gene: 6. Germline loops: CDR1 MNHNY, CDR2 SVGAGI (reference sequence). This CDR3 region has 15 residues. CDR3 DNA: TGTGCCAGCAGTTACGTTAGCGGGGGGGCGATTGAGCAGTTCTTC. Amino acid sequence: CASSYVSGGAIEQFF.

Details on this clonotype: A much larger clone lies a single base off, so this may be a read error. The chain is built from TRBV7-3 and TRBJ2-7; the D gene could be TRBD1 or TRBD2 (5 bases each). This CDR3 is 14 amino acids long. Germline V gives CDR1 SGHTA, CDR2 FQGTGA. Trimming left V 8 bases short and J 2 bases short, with 16 bases between. CDR3 coding DNA: TGTGCCAGCGGCGCCCGGGACGGAGCCTACGAGCAGTACTTC. It specifies CASGARDGAYEQYF.

The rearrangement links TRBV19 to TRBJ2-7; 13 nucleotides align to TRBD2. The CDR3 spans 17 residues. Looked up from germline, CDR1 is LNHDA and CDR2 is SQIVND (reference sequence). Trimming cost V 3 bases and J 7 bases; bases outside gene matches: 12. The CDR3: CASSMVGLAGVSDEQYF. CDR3 coding DNA: TGTGCCAGTAGTATGGTCGGACTAGCGGGAGTATCGGATGAGCAGTACTTC. Using reference TRBV19 and TRBJ2-7 for the parts outside the CDR3, the full variable domain is DGGITQSPKYLFRKEGQNVTLSCEQNLNHDAMYWYRQDPGQGLRLIYYSQIVNDFQKGDIAEGYSVSREKKESFPLTVTSAQKNPTAFYLCASSMVGLAGVSDEQYFGPGTRLTVT.

The table lists this clonotype with a few counts. This chain links TRBV5-1 with TRBJ2-7; a weak D match, TRBD1 (6 bases). V lost 4 bases and J 6 bases, leaving 14 bases between the germline ends. Germline CDR1 is SGHRS and CDR2 is YFSETQ. The CDR3 contains 13 residues. Written as DNA, the CDR3 is TGCGCCAGCAGCCGGGGTACAGGGTCCGAGCAGTACTTC. Translation: CASSRGTGSEQYF.

The V call is TRBV4-1, the J call TRBJ2-7; 8 bases fit TRBD2. In germline, CDR1 is MGHRA, CDR2 YSYEKL. This CDR3 spans 15 amino acids. Germline trimming cut 1 base from V and 2 bases from J; bases unmatched to any gene: 4. The CDR3 DNA sequence: TGCGCCAGCAGCCAAGGCGGGGGGCCAACCTACGAGCAGTACTTC. Translation: CASSQGGGPTYEQYF.

J is TRBJ2-3 and V is TRBV2; D gene uncertain. Trimming left V 6 bases short and J 8 bases short, with 12 bases between. The CDR3 contains 12 residues. Germline CDR1 is SNHLY and CDR2 is FYNNEI. CDR3 nucleotide sequence: TGTGCCAGCAGAGTCCTCGCAGGTACGCAGTATTTT. It translates to CASRVLAGTQYF.